Shown below are 8 T cell receptor beta chains from a single sample sequenced in a study of shared clonotypes between healthy human individuals. Generated by immunoSEQ multiplex PCR, the TCRdb table keeps only in-frame clones and is missing some. This table holds approximately 1.1 million clones, around 78% found once. Sample: memory CD4+ T cells from PBMCs. Subset meaning: CD45RA-negative fraction. All receptors derive from a man younger than 35 in good health. Some clones in this sample may be carry-over from other donors' samples.

To note about this clone: Distinct nucleotide sequences in the sample also encode this CDR3. The DNA of the CDR3 is TGCGCCAGCAGCTGGGGACTAGCGGGAGGCAATGAGCAGTTCTTC. This encodes CASSWGLAGGNEQFF. This sequence joins TRBV5-1 and TRBJ2-1; 15 bases are shared with TRBD2. V lost 3 bases and J lost 6; bases outside the gene matches: 1. Germline CDR1 reads SGHRS; CDR2 reads YFSETQ. There are 15 residues in the CDR3.

CDR3 loop: CATSRGGAGLETQYF. CDR3 DNA: TGTGCCACCAGCAGAGGCGGGGCAGGCCTGGAGACCCAGTACTTC. The V call is TRBV15, the J call TRBJ2-5, with D maybe TRBD2 (6 bases). Germline lookup yields CDR1 LNHNV and CDR2 YYDKDF (reference sequence). The CDR3 extends over 15 amino acids. Trimming took off 1 base at V and 5 bases at J, with 14 bases between the two ends.

The chain's CDR3 is CASRQGATTYTEAFF. The CDR3 DNA sequence: TGCGCCAGTCGACAGGGGGCCACCACTTACACTGAAGCTTTCTTT. This chain uses TRBV5-1 with TRBJ1-1, with 10 bases identical to TRBD1. CDR1 and CDR2 from the germline V gene are SGHRS and YFSETQ. The CDR3 loop spans 15 amino acids. V shed 8 bases and J 3 bases; nucleotides not matched to a gene: 10.

V usage is TRBV18 and J usage is TRBJ2-7; D assignment may be TRBD1 or TRBD2 (6 bases each). V lost 5 bases to trimming and J lost 2 bases, with 19 bases between them. The CDR3 extends over 16 amino acids. CDR1 and CDR2 (germline): KGHSH, LQKENI. Written as DNA, the CDR3 is TGTGCCAGCTCAGCTCAAACTGTAGGGGGGACCTACGAGCAGTACTTC. Protein: CASSAQTVGGTYEQYF.

This chain connects TRBV6-6 to TRBJ2-1; D is unresolved. Germline V gives CDR1 MNHNY, CDR2 SVGAGI (reference sequence). The ends were cut back, 3 bases at V and 9 bases at J, with 6 bases in the middle. The CDR3 contains 11 residues. For the CDR3, the DNA is TGTGCCAGCAGTTATTTAGGTGAGCAGTTCTTC. Its protein is CASSYLGEQFF.

The count of this clone is one. V gene TRBV19 combines with J gene TRBJ2-2; no firm D call. The CDR3 covers 14 residues. CDR1 and CDR2 (germline): LNHDA, SQIVND (reference sequence). V gave up 3 bases and J gave up 6 bases, with 11 bases separating them. The CDR3 sequence: CASSMGSLAGELFF. The DNA for the CDR3 is TGTGCCAGTAGTATGGGCAGTTTGGCCGGGGAGCTGTTTTTT.

This sequence joins TRBV28 and TRBJ2-7, with TRBD2 matching over 7 bases. Germline-derived CDR1 and CDR2 are MDHEN and SYDVKM. With V trimmed by 6 bases and J by 3 bases, 8 bases remained unmatched. The CDR3 has 14 amino acids. The CDR3 loop reads CASRSSGLLYEQYF. For the CDR3, the DNA is TGTGCCAGCAGAAGTAGCGGGTTACTCTACGAGCAGTACTTC.

This sequence joins TRBV5-1 and TRBJ2-2; 13 bases fit TRBD2. The CDR3 has 19 residues. The junction had 9 bases not matched to a gene; V was cut back by 4 bases and J by 0 bases. From germline, CDR1 is SGHRS and CDR2 YFSETQ. The CDR3 nucleotides read TGCGCCAGCAGCAGGGGACTAGCGGGGATACTTGCGAACACCGGGGAGCTGTTTTTT. Residues: CASSRGLAGILANTGELFF.